The present T cell receptor (beta chain) was sequenced within a study of memory CD4+ T cells and cytomegalovirus serostatus. Across the study: This sample comes from healthy Belgian adults, about 10 CMV seropositive, approximately 22 seronegative.

Regarding the study as a whole: Each of approximately 61 CMV-associated TCRbeta sequences occurred in one to five individuals.

Only in-frame clones appear in the TCRdb table, and some are missing; sequencing was by immunoSEQ multiplex PCR. The repertoire has 25,000 to 30,000 clones, 75% to 85% of them found once; the top ten carry roughly 0.68%. Single viable CD3+CD4+CD8-CD45RO+ cells were sorted as the memory CD4+ T cells. CD4+ T cells were isolated by positive magnetic selection. A note on this clone: Its antigen remains unknown.

The CDR3 extends over 13 amino acids. Germline-derived CDR1 and CDR2 are MNHNY and SVGAGI (reference sequence). V was cut by 6 bases and J by 2 bases, with 11 bases left in between. The chain has TRBV6-6 and TRBJ2-7, with D perhaps being TRBD1 or TRBD2 (5 bases each). Sequenced: memory CD4+ T cells from blood. The sequence came from an adult in good health and CMV-seronegative. CDR3: CASREDNTYEQYF. The CDR3 DNA reads as TGTGCCAGCAGGGAGGACAATACCTACGAGCAGTACTTC.